The next 26 T cell receptor beta chains were all read from a single sample in a study of cytomegalovirus exposure and HLA in healthy donors. It was with 60 Vbeta and 13 Jbeta primers that the PCR ran. Clones were sequenced by immunoSEQ multiplex PCR, and TCRdb holds only the in-frame ones, with some missing. Of roughly 160,000 clones listed, approximately 80% were seen once; the top ten hold roughly 2%. Sequenced input: PBMCs. These receptors all stem from a man aged 50-59 years in good health and CMV-seropositive.

The chain is built from TRBV14 and TRBJ2-1; TRBD1 agrees at 8 bases. This CDR3 comprises 14 residues. Germline CDR1 is SGHDN and CDR2 is FVKESK. V lost 3 bases, J lost 9 bases, and 7 bases stayed unmatched. CDR3 bases: TGTGCCAGCAGCCAGGACAGGGCTAGGAGTGAGCAGTTCTTC. It translates to CASSQDRARSEQFF.

The chain links TRBV4-1 to TRBJ1-5; 7 bases fit TRBD1. Germline CDR1 is MGHRA and CDR2 is YSYEKL. The CDR3 is 18 amino acids. The junction had 22 bases not matched to a gene; V was cut back by 5 bases and J by 9 bases. CDR3 region: CASSSSHPGTVDVGPQHF. The CDR3 nucleotides read TGCGCCAGCAGCTCAAGCCACCCCGGGACAGTAGACGTTGGGCCCCAGCATTTT.

The rearrangement joins TRBV4-2 to TRBJ2-5; TRBD2 agrees at 16 bases. Trimming removed 3 bases from V and 5 bases from J; junction bases left unmatched: 6. The length of the CDR3 is 17 residues. The germline V gene encodes CDR1 LGHNA and CDR2 YNFKEQ. DNA for the CDR3: TGTGCCAGCAGCCACATGGGGACTAGCGGGGGGGCGGAGACCCAGTACTTC. It translates to CASSHMGTSGGAETQYF.

The sample holds a few counts of this clone. The chain links TRBV5-6 to TRBJ1-5; D gene unclear. Germline V gene data show CDR1 as SGHDT and CDR2 as YYEEEE. The CDR3 length is 15 residues. The V end was cut by 2 bases, the J end by 0 bases, with 9 bases between. The CDR3 loop reads CASSFTAYSNQPQHF. The CDR3 region has the DNA TGTGCCAGCAGCTTTACAGCTTATAGCAATCAGCCCCAGCATTTT.

The chain uses TRBV7-2 and TRBJ1-4; D is unclear. CDR3 length: 13 residues. The germline V gene encodes CDR1 SGHTA and CDR2 FQGNSA. V lost 1 base, J lost 7 bases, and 7 bases lay in between. CDR3 residues: CASSLGHPEKLFF. CDR3 nucleotide sequence: TGTGCCAGCAGCTTAGGACATCCTGAAAAACTGTTTTTT.

The CDR3 sequence is CASRSTRLALNTDTQYF. The CDR3 bases are TGTGCCAGCAGATCTACCCGACTAGCGCTAAACACAGATACGCAGTATTTT. The gene calls are TRBV2 and TRBJ2-3; 8 positions match TRBD2. The V gene's germline CDR1 is SNHLY and CDR2 FYNNEI. V shed 6 bases, J shed 2 bases, and the junction held 13 bases outside the gene matches. The length of the CDR3 is 17 residues.

This sequence joins TRBV5-5 and TRBJ1-4, with D possibly being TRBD1 (5 bases). This CDR3 comprises 15 residues. Looked up from germline, CDR1 is SGHKS and CDR2 is YYEKEE (reference sequence). Between the trimmed V and J ends, which lost 4 bases and 5 bases, there was a span of 15 bases. The CDR3 coding sequence is TGTGCCAGCAGCGTCCCGGGACGGGGGAATGAAAAACTGTTTTTT. As protein: CASSVPGRGNEKLFF. The full variable domain, its missing parts supplied by reference TRBV5-5 and TRBJ1-4, is DAGVTQSPTHLIKTRGQQVTLRCSPISGHKSVSWYQQVLGQGPQFIFQYYEKEERGRGNFPDRFSARQFPNYSSELNVNALLLGDSALYLCASSVPGRGNEKLFFGSGTQLSVL.

V and J are TRBV5-1 and TRBJ2-1; 9 bases line up with TRBD2. J was trimmed by 5 bases and V by 7 bases; bases with no gene match: 10. The CDR3 sequence is 15 residues long. CDR1 is SGHRS, CDR2 YFSETQ, per germline. As DNA, the CDR3 is TGCGCCAGCCATCCGGGGACTAGCAGAAACAATGAGCAGTTCTTC. It yields the protein CASHPGTSRNNEQFF.

The table lists this clone with a count of one. This chain uses TRBV5-8 with TRBJ1-5; TRBD1 matches at 8 bases. Per the germline V gene, CDR1 is SGHTS and CDR2 is YDEGEE. Trimming at V came to 4 bases and at J to 4 bases, leaving 7 bases not matched to a gene. This CDR3 has 15 amino acids. For the CDR3, the DNA is TGTGCCAGCAGCCCAGGGACAGGCAGAAATCAGCCCCAGCATTTT. Its translation: CASSPGTGRNQPQHF.

The chain couples TRBV4-1 to TRBJ2-7; 7 nucleotides match TRBD2. Looked up from germline, CDR1 is MGHRA and CDR2 is YSYEKL. This CDR3 has 17 residues. Germline trimming cut 1 base from V and 4 bases from J; bases unmatched to any gene: 13. The CDR3 here is CASSQVSGGSLGYEQYF. The CDR3 nucleotides read TGCGCCAGCAGCCAAGTTTCGGGGGGATCTTTAGGTTACGAGCAGTACTTC.

The chain recombines TRBV6-4 with TRBJ2-3; the D is unclear. In germline, CDR1 is MRHNA, CDR2 SNTAGT. This CDR3 contains 15 residues. The V gene lost 5 bases and the J gene lost 3 bases, with 15 bases spanning the gap. The CDR3 sequence is CASSPRPGQTDTQYF. The CDR3 DNA sequence: TGTGCCAGCAGTCCCCGACCTGGGCAGACAGATACGCAGTATTTT.

In this sample, this clone turned up a few times. The CDR3: CASGAGGRTEAFF. The CDR3 nucleotides read TGTGCCAGCGGTGCAGGGGGCCGAACTGAAGCTTTCTTT. The rearrangement uses TRBV27 and TRBJ1-1; 8 positions match TRBD1. CDR3 length equals 13 residues. From germline, CDR1 is MNHEY and CDR2 SMNVEV (reference sequence). V lost 8 bases, J lost 5 bases, and 7 bases stayed unmatched.

The J gene is TRBJ2-3, the V gene TRBV4-1, with a tentative D call TRBD2 (6 bases). The germline CDR1 and CDR2 sequences are MGHRA and YSYEKL. V was trimmed by 3 bases and J by 4 bases, leaving 17 bases between them. This CDR3 has 16 residues. The chain's CDR3 is CASSHLWRGVADTQYF. CDR3 in DNA: TGCGCCAGCAGCCACCTCTGGCGGGGCGTCGCAGATACGCAGTATTTT.

This clone was seen a single time. The J gene is TRBJ2-1, the V gene TRBV2; 12 bases fit TRBD2. V lost 9 bases and J lost 3; bases outside the gene matches: 3. Germline loops: CDR1 SNHLY, CDR2 FYNNEI. The CDR3 totals 14 residues. The CDR3 spells CASRTSGDYNEQFF. The CDR3 nucleotides read TGTGCCAGTCGGACTAGCGGGGACTACAATGAGCAGTTCTTC. Full variable domain (rest looked up from reference TRBV2 and TRBJ2-1): EPEVTQTPSHQVTQMGQEVILRCVPISNHLYFYWYRQILGQKVEFLVSFYNNEISEKSEIFDDQFSVERPDGSNFTLKIRSTKLEDSAMYFCASRTSGDYNEQFFGPGTRLTVL.

CDR3 residues: CASSQTGSHSPLHF. In DNA form, the CDR3 reads TGTGCCAGCAGCCAGACAGGGAGTCATTCACCCCTCCACTTT. The rearrangement uses TRBV2 and TRBJ1-6; 7 positions agree with TRBD1. CDR3 length: 14 amino acids. V lost 6 bases, J lost 8 bases, and 7 bases stayed unmatched. Germline CDR1 SNHLY, CDR2 FYNNEI.

This clone was found a few times. The genes are TRBV28 and TRBJ2-7; 10 nucleotides line up with TRBD2. The CDR3 is 14 amino acids. J gave up 3 bases and V 3 bases, and 2 bases lay outside the gene matches. Germline CDR1 and CDR2: MDHEN and SYDVKM. The CDR3 region is CASSFSSGGYEQYF. The CDR3 DNA reads TGTGCCAGCAGTTTTTCTAGCGGGGGCTACGAGCAGTACTTC.

The rearrangement uses TRBV9 and TRBJ1-3; D is possibly TRBD1 (5 bases). Germline CDR1 reads SGDLS; CDR2 reads YYNGEE. V shed 3 bases and J shed 0 bases, with 19 bases lying between them. The CDR3 covers 18 residues. CDR3 bases: TGTGCCAGCAGCGCAGACCTCAGGGAAACCTACTCTGGAAACACCATATATTTT. This gives the protein CASSADLRETYSGNTIYF.

Here the CDR3 DNA reads TGTGCCAGCAGCTCATCAATGGTAGGGGGCGATGGCTACACCTTC. This sequence encodes CASSSSMVGGDGYTF. The genes are TRBV5-5 and TRBJ1-2; 7 nucleotides match TRBD1. The CDR3 totals 15 residues. J was trimmed by 6 bases and V by 3 bases; bases with no gene match: 11. Looked up from germline, CDR1 is SGHKS and CDR2 is YYEKEE (reference sequence).

The chain combines TRBV9 with TRBJ2-5, with 7 bases lining up with TRBD2. V was clipped by 0 bases and J by 5 bases; unmatched bases: 10. Per the germline V gene, CDR1 is SGDLS and CDR2 is YYNGEE. This CDR3 has 16 residues. This chain's CDR3 is CASSVAEAGVVETQYF. The CDR3 DNA follows: TGTGCCAGCAGCGTAGCCGAGGCGGGGGTGGTGGAGACCCAGTACTTC.

The J gene is TRBJ2-2, the V gene TRBV5-4; maybe TRBD2 (5 bases). V was pared by 0 bases and J by 1 base, with 7 bases between. This CDR3 region has 15 residues. Germline lookup yields CDR1 SGHNT and CDR2 YYREEE (reference sequence). The CDR3 sequence: CASSLAAGNTGELFF. The CDR3 DNA reads as TGTGCCAGCAGCTTGGCGGCGGGGAACACCGGGGAGCTGTTTTTT.

This chain uses TRBV5-1 with TRBJ2-2; D unresolved. CDR3 length equals 13 residues. V was pared by 7 bases and J by 3 bases, with 10 bases between. Germline lookup yields CDR1 SGHRS and CDR2 YFSETQ. The CDR3 region is CASHPGYTGELFF. CDR3 nucleotide sequence: TGCGCCAGCCACCCAGGTTACACCGGGGAGCTGTTTTTT.

V is TRBV5-1 and J is TRBJ1-2; TRBD1 agrees at 7 bases. From germline, CDR1 is SGHRS and CDR2 YFSETQ. V lost 4 bases, J lost 4 bases, and 7 bases stayed unmatched. CDR3 length equals 14 residues. The CDR3 here is CASSNRDRVYGYTF. DNA for the CDR3: TGCGCCAGCAGCAACCGGGACAGAGTCTATGGCTACACCTTC.

The chain carries TRBV2 and TRBJ1-1; unclear D gene. The CDR3 is 14 residues long. Trimming took 8 bases from V and 1 from J, leaving 14 bases between them. Germline CDR1 is SNHLY and CDR2 is FYNNEI. CDR3 region: CASATLAKNTEAFF. The CDR3 DNA is TGTGCCAGCGCCACTCTAGCCAAGAACACTGAAGCTTTCTTT.

The gene calls are TRBV29-1 and TRBJ2-7; D perhaps matches TRBD1 (6 bases). The CDR3 totals 14 residues. V was cut by 4 bases and J by 0 bases, with 13 bases left in between. The germline gives CDR1 SQVTM, CDR2 ANQGSEA. Here the CDR3 DNA reads TGCAGCGTTGGGGGGACAAAGAGCTCCTACGAGCAGTACTTC. It encodes CSVGGTKSSYEQYF.

J is TRBJ2-7 and V is TRBV19, with 10 bases identical to TRBD1. CDR1 and CDR2 (germline): LNHDA, SQIVND (reference sequence). V lost 6 bases and J lost 3; bases outside the gene matches: 8. The CDR3 is made up of 15 amino acids. The CDR3: CASRAGTGAGYEQYF. In DNA form, the CDR3 reads TGTGCCAGTAGGGCCGGGACAGGGGCTGGCTACGAGCAGTACTTC.

The chain carries TRBV5-6 and TRBJ2-2; D possibly corresponds to TRBD1 (6 bases). Germline values: CDR1 SGHDT, CDR2 YYEEEE. CDR3 length: 16 amino acids. Trimming left V 1 base short and J 3 bases short, with 13 bases between. Here the CDR3 DNA reads TGTGCCAGCAGCTTGAGTCAGGGGCTATACACCGGGGAGCTGTTTTTT. This translates into CASSLSQGLYTGELFF.